The 27 T cell receptor beta chains presented below share a single source sample, sequenced in a study of T cells in Graves' hyperthyroidism and ophthalmopathy. RNA transcripts gave rise to amplified TCR beta CDR3 regions. HTBI primers drove first-round RT-PCR of the TCR CDR3. TCRdb reprocessed the multiplex PCR reads with MiXCR, giving one entry per CDR3 protein. The top ten clones hold less than 65% of a sample with 490,000 or so distinct CDR3 sequences, 20% to 25% of them seen once. Sequenced material: blood. These receptors all stem from a woman between 65 and 79 years old with Graves' ophthalmopathy.

This clonotype has a count of ten or more. The rearrangement links TRBV6-5 to TRBJ2-5; no definite D call. Between the trimmed V and J ends, which lost 0 bases and 2 bases, there was a span of 16 bases. The CDR3 runs 17 residues. CDR1 and CDR2 (germline): MNHEY, SVGAGI. CDR3 amino acids: CASSYSTASLDQETQYF. The CDR3, as DNA: TGTGCCAGCAGTTACTCGACGGCGAGCCTGGATCAAGAGACCCAGTACTTC.

This clonotype was picked up many times. The rearrangement joins TRBV6-1 to TRBJ1-1; D unresolved. Trimming shortened V by 7 bases and J by 1 base, and 16 bases separated the two germline ends. The CDR3 has 15 residues. Germline CDR1 reads MNHNS; CDR2 reads SASEGT. The CDR3 region has the DNA TGTGCCAGCACCTCCGGGTTCGAATCGAACACTGAAGCTTTCTTT. This translates into CASTSGFESNTEAFF.

This chain uses TRBV7-2 with TRBJ1-5; D unclear. V lost 3 bases and J lost 1, with 10 bases in between. Germline V CDR1 and CDR2: SGHTA, FQGNSA. This CDR3 comprises 15 residues. The CDR3 region has the DNA TGTGCCAGCAGCTTGGAGACTTCAAGCAATCAGCCCCAGCATTTT. Its translation: CASSLETSSNQPQHF.

The chain links TRBV28 to TRBJ1-6, with 9 bases matching TRBD1. This CDR3 has 16 residues. V gave up 11 bases and J gave up 5 bases; unmatched junction bases: 13. The germline CDR1 and CDR2 sequences are MDHEN and SYDVKM. CDR3 sequence (DNA): TGTGCCGCCGTGAAAGGGGACAGGGCGCATAATTCACCCCTCCACTTT. Encoded protein: CAAVKGDRAHNSPLHF.

The table lists this clonotype with a few counts. The rearrangement links TRBV20-1 to TRBJ2-7, with D perhaps matching TRBD2 (5 bases). Trimming stripped 3 bases from V and 2 bases from J, with 8 bases between. This CDR3 contains 12 residues. Germline assignment: CDR1 DFQATT and CDR2 SNEGSKA (reference sequence). In DNA form, the CDR3 reads TGCAGTGCTAGCGCTAGCCCCTACGAGCAGTACTTC. It codes for CSASASPYEQYF.

The sample holds many counts of this clonotype. This chain links TRBV11-2 with TRBJ2-7; no firm D call. The V end lost 0 bases, the J end lost 2 bases, and 11 bases lay between the germline ends. This CDR3 has 15 amino acids. Germline values: CDR1 SGHAT, CDR2 FQNNGV. CDR3 sequence: CASSLDPMGTYEQYF. DNA for the CDR3: TGTGCCAGCAGCTTAGATCCCATGGGCACCTACGAGCAGTACTTC.

This clonotype was seen ten or more times. The rearrangement links TRBV11-2 to TRBJ2-7, with D uncertain. Trimming stripped 5 bases from V and 3 bases from J, with 17 bases between. The CDR3 has 15 residues. From germline, CDR1 is SGHAT and CDR2 FQNNGV. The CDR3 loop reads CASSPQGRLGYEQYF. CDR3 bases: TGTGCCAGCAGCCCCCAAGGGCGCCTGGGCTACGAGCAGTACTTC.

This clonotype was seen more than once but under ten times. This chain links TRBV11-2 with TRBJ2-6; 8 bases align to TRBD1. The CDR3 spans 15 residues. The germline gives CDR1 SGHAT, CDR2 FQNNGV. Trimming cost V 5 bases and J 4 bases; bases outside gene matches: 4. The CDR3 loop is CASSKTGGGANVLTF. The CDR3 nucleotides read TGTGCCAGCAGCAAAACAGGGGGGGGGGCCAACGTCCTGACTTTC.

This clonotype was seen a few times. Here the CDR3 DNA reads TGTGCCAGCAGCTTACGGACAGGGTGGAAAGGCAATCAGCCCCAGCATTTT. It translates to CASSLRTGWKGNQPQHF. The rearrangement links TRBV7-8 to TRBJ1-5; 8 positions agree with TRBD1. The germline gives CDR1 SGHVS, CDR2 FQNEAQ. V lost 2 bases, J lost 2 bases, and 8 bases stayed unmatched. The CDR3 is made up of 17 amino acids.

This clonotype has just a few counts. This chain uses TRBV9 with TRBJ2-3; D possibly corresponds to TRBD2 (5 bases). V was pared by 6 bases and J by 1 base, with 15 bases between. Germline V gives CDR1 SGDLS, CDR2 YYNGEE. CDR3 length: 15 amino acids. CDR3 coding DNA: TGTGCCAGCAACCTAGGAGGTCATGGCACAGATACGCAGTATTTT. This encodes CASNLGGHGTDTQYF.

J is TRBJ2-5 and V is TRBV5-8; the D gene is possibly TRBD1 (6 bases). Germline CDR1 reads SGHTS; CDR2 reads YDEGEE. The V and J ends lost 3 bases and 2 bases respectively, with 14 bases between them. The CDR3 has 15 amino acids. As DNA, the CDR3 is TGTGCCAGCAGCTCGACCGGGACAATGCAAGAGACCCAGTACTTC. Translation: CASSSTGTMQETQYF.

V gene TRBV28 combines with J gene TRBJ2-1; D unresolved. The CDR3 totals 12 residues. Germline V CDR1 and CDR2: MDHEN, SYDVKM. The V end lost 5 bases, the J end lost 14 bases, and 16 bases lay between the germline ends. The CDR3 coding sequence is TGTGCCAGCAGTATCCCCGGGCACCCGGAGTTCTTC. This gives the protein CASSIPGHPEFF.

This clonotype has ten or more counts. V gene TRBV2 combines with J gene TRBJ1-5; no firm D call. Trimming left V 2 bases short and J 0 bases short, with 5 bases between. Per germline, CDR1 SNHLY and CDR2 FYNNEI. CDR3 length: 14 residues. CDR3 sequence: CASSEISSNQPQHF. In nucleotides, the CDR3 is TGTGCCAGCAGTGAAATAAGTAGCAATCAGCCCCAGCATTTT.

The V and J genes are TRBV6-1 and TRBJ2-1; D possibly uses TRBD1 or TRBD2 (6 bases each). The germline CDR1 and CDR2 sequences are MNHNS and SASEGT. V lost 5 bases, J lost 7 bases, and 21 bases lay in between. The CDR3 extends over 16 amino acids. CDR3 DNA sequence: TGTGCCAGCAGTCCCGAGGGGGGTTTTATTCGAAATGAGCAGTTCTTC. It codes for CASSPEGGFIRNEQFF.

This clonotype was counted many times. This chain joins TRBV28 and TRBJ1-1, with D uncertain. V was clipped by 10 bases and J by 4 bases, with 13 bases between them. The germline V gene encodes CDR1 MDHEN and CDR2 SYDVKM. The CDR3 length is 12 residues. CDR3 DNA: TGTGCCACCCGCTTGGGGAGCACTGAAGCTTTCTTT. It is translated as CATRLGSTEAFF. Together with reference TRBV28 and TRBJ1-1, the CDR3 gives the full variable domain: DVKVTQSSRYLVKRTGEKVFLECVQDMDHENMFWYRQDPGLGLRLIYFSYDVKMKEKGDIPEGYSVSREKKERFSLILESASTNQTSMYLCATRLGSTEAFFGQGTRLTVV.

There are a few counts of this clonotype. The chain links TRBV7-3 to TRBJ2-2, with 9 bases fitting TRBD1. The CDR3 has 15 amino acids. V was pared by 6 bases and J by 4 bases, with 6 bases of the junction left unmatched. CDR1 and CDR2 (germline): SGHTA, FQGTGA. The CDR3 coding sequence is TGTGCCAGCAGGCCCGGGACAGGGTTCACCGGGGAGCTGTTTTTT. Amino acid sequence: CASRPGTGFTGELFF.

This chain joins TRBV5-6 and TRBJ2-5; perhaps D is TRBD1 or TRBD2 (5 bases each). The CDR3 is 14 residues long. V was cut by 5 bases and J by 7 bases, with 18 bases left in between. Per the germline V gene, CDR1 is SGHDT and CDR2 is YYEEEE. Here the CDR3 reads CASRPDWGSGTQYF. CDR3 sequence (DNA): TGTGCCAGCAGACCTGACTGGGGGTCGGGGACCCAGTACTTC.

The chain employs TRBV5-8 and TRBJ2-1; 7 bases match TRBD1. Per the germline V gene, CDR1 is SGHTS and CDR2 is YDEGEE. V dropped 4 bases and J dropped 7; count of bases not matched to a gene: 11. The CDR3 sequence is 15 residues long. Here the CDR3 reads CASSLTGTGFNEQFF. CDR3 DNA sequence: TGTGCCAGCAGCCTGACAGGGACGGGGTTTAATGAGCAGTTCTTC.

This clonotype was counted many times. The chain carries TRBV11-2 and TRBJ2-5; D is possibly TRBD2 (6 bases). Between the trimmed V and J ends, which lost 6 bases and 1 base, there was a span of 18 bases. The CDR3 extends over 16 amino acids. Germline-derived CDR1 and CDR2 are SGHAT and FQNNGV. CDR3 protein: CASRPSGRRGQETQYF. DNA for the CDR3: TGTGCCAGCAGACCCTCGGGGCGGAGGGGCCAAGAGACCCAGTACTTC.

CDR3 in DNA: TGTGCCAGCTCCATGGGACGGGGAATCTACGAGCAGTACTTC. The encoded protein is CASSMGRGIYEQYF. The genes are TRBV18 and TRBJ2-7; the D call may be TRBD1 or TRBD2 (5 bases each). The length of the CDR3 is 14 residues. Trimming removed 6 bases at V and 3 bases at J, with 15 bases between. Per germline, CDR1 KGHSH and CDR2 LQKENI.

This clonotype has at least ten counts. A read error may produce the germline difference seen at one junction end. The J gene is TRBJ1-1, the V gene TRBV2; D remains ambiguous. The germline V gene encodes CDR1 SNHLY and CDR2 FYNNEI. This CDR3 has 15 residues. In DNA form, the CDR3 reads TGTGCCAGCAGCGAAGTCGTGGGGTTAGACACTGAAGCTTTCTTT. Translation: CASSEVVGLDTEAFF.

Ten or more counts support this clonotype. This sequence joins TRBV19 and TRBJ1-1, with D possibly being TRBD1 (6 bases). CDR1 is LNHDA, CDR2 SQIVND, per germline (reference sequence). The V end lost 5 bases, the J end lost 2 bases, and 15 bases lay between the germline ends. The CDR3 is 15 amino acids. In nucleotides, the CDR3 is TGTGCCAGTAGTGTAATACAGGGAGGAAACACTGAAGCTTTCTTT. It specifies CASSVIQGGNTEAFF.

This clonotype occurred many times. The chain has TRBV7-6 and TRBJ2-5; tentative D call: TRBD1 (6 bases). The CDR3 spans 16 residues. Trimming removed 5 bases at V and 2 bases at J, with 18 bases between. Germline assignment: CDR1 SGHVS and CDR2 FNYEAQ. This CDR3 is CASSLQGTHIQETQYF. In nucleotides, the CDR3 is TGTGCCAGCAGCCTCCAGGGGACACACATTCAAGAGACCCAGTACTTC.

This clonotype was seen only a few times. The chain combines TRBV7-9 with TRBJ2-4; 11 positions agree with TRBD1. Germline V gene lookup returns CDR1 SEHNR and CDR2 FQNEAQ (reference sequence). With V trimmed by 5 bases and J by 7 bases, 10 bases remained unmatched. This CDR3 has 16 amino acids. CDR3 in amino acids: CASSPKTGTGGNIQYF. DNA of the CDR3: TGTGCCAGCAGCCCTAAGACCGGGACAGGGGGGAACATTCAGTACTTC.

The V gene is TRBV19, the J gene TRBJ2-2; 7 nucleotides match TRBD2. Trimming at V came to 7 bases and at J to 5 bases, leaving 7 bases not matched to a gene. Germline V gene lookup returns CDR1 LNHDA and CDR2 SQIVND (reference sequence). The CDR3 is 14 amino acids. The CDR3 bases are TGTGCCAGTATCCCGGGGGGATGGACCGGGGAGCTGTTTTTT. The encoded protein is CASIPGGWTGELFF.

This clonotype was counted between two and nine times. This chain links TRBV2 with TRBJ2-2; no firm D call. The CDR3 runs to 12 residues. The germline V and J ends were trimmed by 4 bases and 6 bases, with 6 bases remaining between them. Germline-derived CDR1 and CDR2 are SNHLY and FYNNEI. In DNA form, the CDR3 reads TGTGCCAGCAGTGGCCGGCCCGGGGAGCTGTTTTTT. Its translation is CASSGRPGELFF. Full variable domain (outside the CDR3, taken from reference TRBV2 and TRBJ2-2): EPEVTQTPSHQVTQMGQEVILRCVPISNHLYFYWYRQILGQKVEFLVSFYNNEISEKSEIFDDQFSVERPDGSNFTLKIRSTKLEDSAMYFCASSGRPGELFFGEGSRLTVL.

This clonotype showed up just a few times. This sequence joins TRBV7-2 and TRBJ1-2; D remains unclear. This CDR3 spans 13 amino acids. The germline gives CDR1 SGHTA, CDR2 FQGNSA. Deletions cut 1 base from V and 8 bases from J, with 11 bases between. The CDR3 nucleotides read TGTGCCAGCAGCTTAGGTCCCCCTATGGGCTACACCTTC. It specifies CASSLGPPMGYTF.